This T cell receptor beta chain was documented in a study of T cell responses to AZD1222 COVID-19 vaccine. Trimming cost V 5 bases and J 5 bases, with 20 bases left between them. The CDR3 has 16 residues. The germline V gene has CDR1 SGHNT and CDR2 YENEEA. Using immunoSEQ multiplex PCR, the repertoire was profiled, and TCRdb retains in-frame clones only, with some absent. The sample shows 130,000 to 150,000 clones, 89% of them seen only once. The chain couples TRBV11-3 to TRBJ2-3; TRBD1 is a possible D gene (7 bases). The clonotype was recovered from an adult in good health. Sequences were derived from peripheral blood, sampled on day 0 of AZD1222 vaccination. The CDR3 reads CASSLGQAGSRDTQYF. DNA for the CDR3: TGTGCCAGCAGCCTAGGACAGGCCGGGAGTAGAGATACGCAGTATTTT.